Listed here are 21 T cell receptor beta chains from one sample, sequenced in a study of blood T cell repertoires in COVID-19. The protocol was immunoSEQ multiplex PCR, while the TCRdb copy is restricted to in-frame clones and leaves out a portion. The sample contains 250,000 to 300,000 clones, about 90% of which appear only once. Specimen: PBMCs or T cells enriched from blood (not recorded which). The source is a human donor in a cohort exposed to, infected with or recovered from COVID-19 (not recorded which). The donor label of this sample is uncertain.

About this clone itself: A junction boundary mismatches the germline segment, possibly from a read error. The V call is TRBV12-3 or TRBV12-4, the J call TRBJ2-3; a possible D gene is TRBD2 (6 bases). The CDR3 sequence is 12 residues long. The DNA for the CDR3 is TGTGCCAGCAGCACTAGCAGAGATACGCAGTATTTT. Its translation is CASSTSRDTQYF.

The chain combines TRBV24-1 with TRBJ1-2; D gene ambiguous. The germline CDR1 and CDR2 sequences are KGHDR and SFDVKD. The germline V and J ends were trimmed by 0 bases and 2 bases, with 9 bases remaining between them. The CDR3 runs to 15 residues. CDR3 region: CATSDLQNGNYGYTF. CDR3 nucleotide sequence: TGTGCCACCAGTGATTTGCAAAACGGGAACTATGGCTACACCTTC.

The chain employs TRBV11-2 and TRBJ2-7; 11 bases map to TRBD2. The germline gives CDR1 SGHAT, CDR2 FQNNGV. V shed 1 base, J shed 4 bases, and the junction held 3 bases outside the gene matches. The CDR3 is made up of 15 amino acids. CDR3 bases: TGTGCCAGCAGCTTAGGGGGACTAGCGGATTACGAGCAGTACTTC. This sequence encodes CASSLGGLADYEQYF.

The J gene is TRBJ2-7, the V gene TRBV30, with 7 bases aligning to TRBD2. J lost 2 bases, V lost 0 bases, and 10 bases had no gene match. CDR3 length: 16 residues. CDR1 and CDR2 from the germline V gene are GTSNPN and SVGIG (reference sequence). CDR3 protein: CAWSVTGRGKPYEQYF. CDR3 sequence (DNA): TGTGCCTGGAGTGTAACCGGGCGGGGGAAACCCTACGAGCAGTACTTC.

Concerning this clone: One end of the junction does not line up with germline, which may come from a read error. The rearrangement links TRBV4-2 to TRBJ2-2, with 8 bases lining up with TRBD1. Germline V gene data show CDR1 as LGHNA and CDR2 as YNFKEQ. This CDR3 region has 15 residues. CDR3 in amino acids: CASSEDRGNTGELFF. The CDR3 nucleotides are TGTGCCAGCAGCGAAGACAGGGGGAACACCGGGGAGCTGTTTTTT.

The genes are TRBV5-4 and TRBJ2-3; 11 nucleotides align to TRBD2. The CDR3 length is 14 residues. Germline values: CDR1 SGHNT, CDR2 YYREEE (reference sequence). The trim removed 4 bases at V and 3 bases at J, leaving 1 base unmatched. CDR3 in DNA: TGTGCCAGCAGCGCTAGCGGGGGGACAGATACGCAGTATTTT. It is translated as CASSASGGTDTQYF.

This clone appeared a single time. The chain links TRBV6-5 to TRBJ2-7, with a weak D call TRBD1 (6 bases). The V gene lost 6 bases and the J gene lost 1 base, with 13 bases spanning the gap. Germline V lookup: CDR1 MNHEY, CDR2 SVGAGI. The CDR3 is made up of 14 amino acids. The CDR3: CASRPGHGSYEQYF. CDR3 bases: TGTGCCAGCAGGCCGGGACACGGATCCTACGAGCAGTACTTC.

V gene TRBV6-5 combines with J gene TRBJ2-5, with D possibly matching TRBD2 (5 bases). V lost 6 bases, J lost 5 bases, and 7 bases lay in between. CDR1 and CDR2 (germline): MNHEY, SVGAGI. This CDR3 region has 11 residues. The CDR3: CASRRGETQYF. CDR3 DNA sequence: TGTGCCAGCAGACGCGGGGAGACCCAGTACTTC.

The chain is built from TRBV30 and TRBJ2-3; D is ambiguous. This CDR3 is 14 amino acids long. Trimming took 0 bases from V and 1 from J, leaving 8 bases between them. Germline assignment: CDR1 GTSNPN and CDR2 SVGIG (reference sequence). The CDR3 is CAWSVSAGTDTQYF. The CDR3 nucleotides read TGTGCCTGGAGTGTAAGCGCCGGCACAGATACGCAGTATTTT. The full variable domain, completed using reference TRBV30 and TRBJ2-3, is SQTIHQWPATLVQPVGSPLSLECTVEGTSNPNLYWYRQAAGRGLQLLFYSVGIGQISSEVPQNLSASRPQDRQFILSSKKLLLSDSGFYLCAWSVSAGTDTQYFGPGTRLTVL.

This rearrangement joins TRBV24-1 to TRBJ2-3; 8 nucleotides line up with TRBD2. Trimming cost V 3 bases and J 2 bases; bases outside gene matches: 9. Germline V gives CDR1 KGHDR, CDR2 SFDVKD. CDR3 length: 17 residues. The CDR3 coding sequence is TGTGCCACCAGTGATGGGGTAGCGGGGCTTTTCACAGATACGCAGTATTTT. It translates to CATSDGVAGLFTDTQYF.

The chain links TRBV6-4 to TRBJ2-7, with 7 bases matching TRBD2. Germline CDR1 reads MRHNA; CDR2 reads SNTAGT. The CDR3 runs to 14 residues. V shed 11 bases and J 0 bases; nucleotides not matched to a gene: 10. The chain's CDR3 is CASHGGTVSYEQYF. In nucleotides, the CDR3 is TGTGCCTCCCACGGGGGGACGGTCTCCTACGAGCAGTACTTC.

The sample holds one count of this clone. The CDR3 region is CASSSPRDRAYNEQFF. CDR3 bases: TGTGCCAGCAGCTCCCCCCGGGACAGGGCGTACAATGAGCAGTTCTTC. V and J are TRBV7-2 and TRBJ2-1; 9 bases agree with TRBD1. There are 16 residues in the CDR3. Germline-derived CDR1 and CDR2 are SGHTA and FQGNSA. After removal of 4 bases from V and 4 bases from J, the junction contained 8 bases not matched to a gene.

The rearrangement joins TRBV27 to TRBJ1-2, with D possibly matching TRBD1 (5 bases). The CDR3 consists of 15 residues. CDR1 and CDR2 (germline): MNHEY, SMNVEV (reference sequence). Trimming removed 5 bases from V and 7 bases from J, with 20 bases in between. Here the CDR3 reads CASSGRASLMAGYTF. In DNA form, the CDR3 reads TGTGCCAGCAGTGGCAGGGCCTCCTTGATGGCTGGCTACACCTTC.

This clone was picked up one time. The CDR3 DNA sequence: TGTGCCAGCAGCTTATATGTCGGGACTAGCGGGATGATGGCAGATACGCAGTATTTT. Protein: CASSLYVGTSGMMADTQYF. The chain has TRBV7-2 and TRBJ2-3, with 13 positions matching TRBD2. Germline CDR1 reads SGHTA; CDR2 reads FQGNSA. CDR3 length: 19 amino acids. V was clipped by 2 bases and J by 4 bases; unmatched bases: 12.

The chain has TRBV9 and TRBJ2-1; D may be TRBD2 (6 bases). CDR3 length equals 15 residues. Trimming removed 4 bases at V and 8 bases at J, with 19 bases between. Germline assignment: CDR1 SGDLS and CDR2 YYNGEE. The CDR3 protein is CASSPHLGGADEQFF. The CDR3 bases are TGTGCCAGCAGCCCTCACCTCGGAGGGGCCGATGAGCAGTTCTTC.

This sequence joins TRBV7-2 and TRBJ1-6; a weak D match, TRBD1 (5 bases). The CDR3 totals 15 residues. CDR1 SGHTA and CDR2 FQGNSA come from the germline V gene. Trimming removed 1 base at V and 4 bases at J, with 8 bases between. CDR3 amino acids: CASSLDPGYNSPLHF. The CDR3, as DNA: TGTGCCAGCAGCTTAGATCCAGGGTATAATTCACCCCTCCACTTT.

The chain has TRBV30 and TRBJ1-1; 7 positions agree with TRBD1. The germline V gene has CDR1 GTSNPN and CDR2 SVGIG (reference sequence). Trimming cost V 5 bases and J 4 bases; bases outside gene matches: 4. The CDR3 is 12 residues long. The CDR3 loop reads CAWGGGTTEAFF. The CDR3, as DNA: TGTGCCTGGGGAGGGGGCACCACTGAAGCTTTCTTT.

This chain connects TRBV6-5 to TRBJ1-1; D unclear. Germline V gene lookup returns CDR1 MNHEY and CDR2 SVGAGI. The V and J ends lost 2 bases and 3 bases respectively, with 7 bases between them. The CDR3 runs 13 residues. This chain's CDR3 is CASSYGLYTEAFF. Written as DNA, the CDR3 is TGTGCCAGCAGTTACGGACTCTACACTGAAGCTTTCTTT.

The chain combines TRBV21-1 with TRBJ1-5; the table's D call, TRBD1, has no DNA check behind it. TRBV21-1 is annotated as a pseudogene. The CDR3 contains 21 residues. The CDR3 coding sequence is TGTGCCAGCAGCAAAAAGGGATCACAGGGTTGGCTTCCTTATAGCAATCAGCCCCAGCATTTT. Its protein is CASSKKGSQGWLPYSNQPQHF.

In the case of this clone: The identical CDR3 is also encoded by other nucleotide sequences in the sample. V is TRBV19 and J is TRBJ1-5; perhaps TRBD1 as D (5 bases). CDR3 length equals 13 residues. Trimming pared 5 bases from V and 0 bases from J, leaving 5 bases between. Germline CDR1 LNHDA, CDR2 SQIVND (reference sequence). In DNA form, the CDR3 reads TGTGCCAGTAGTCAGGGTAGCAATCAGCCCCAGCATTTT. This translates into CASSQGSNQPQHF.

Only a few counts were recorded for this clone. The V gene is TRBV9, the J gene TRBJ1-1; 9 positions agree with TRBD1. Germline V gives CDR1 SGDLS, CDR2 YYNGEE. The junction had 9 bases not matched to a gene; V was cut back by 3 bases and J by 3 bases. The CDR3 extends over 16 amino acids. CDR3 sequence reads: CASSDNRGRGDTEAFF. DNA for the CDR3: TGTGCCAGCAGCGATAACAGGGGGCGAGGGGACACTGAAGCTTTCTTT.